This T cell receptor (beta chain) was retrieved from a study of T cells in localized non-small cell lung cancer. Study-level points and caveats: The greatest T cell clonality was found in uninvolved adjacent lung (higher than in tumor).

This clone is a singleton in its sample. What it binds is not known. Here immunoSEQ multiplex PCR was the method, and the copy in TCRdb shows in-frame clones only, minus some. Of 20,000 to 30,000 clones in the sample, roughly nine tenths were seen once. The CDR3 contains 16 residues. V lost 1 base to trimming and J lost 4 bases, with 14 bases between them. From germline, CDR1 is MGHRA and CDR2 YSYEKL. V is TRBV4-1 and J is TRBJ1-3; D ambiguous. This receptor was obtained from a woman aged 40-70 years with stage I lung adenocarcinoma. Sequenced material: peripheral blood, taken before any cancer treatment. CDR3 DNA sequence: TGCGCCAGCAGCCAAGGCTCGAGAATAAGAGGAAACACCATATATTTT. Protein: CASSQGSRIRGNTIYF.